The T cell receptor beta chain under discussion was sequenced for a study of T cells in Graves' hyperthyroidism and ophthalmopathy. This clonotype was counted ten times or more. Trimming removed 1 base from V and 4 bases from J, with 10 bases in between. The CDR3 runs to 14 residues. Germline CDR1 SGHAT, CDR2 FQNNGV. What was amplified from RNA transcripts were TCR beta CDR3 regions. A first-round RT-PCR of the TCR CDR3 used the HTBI primer set. From the multiplex PCR reads, TCRdb called clonotypes with MiXCR, one entry per CDR3 protein. The sample contains hundreds of thousands of distinct CDR3 sequences, approximately 17% of which appear only once.

This clonotype was obtained from a woman aged 18-35 years with Graves' ophthalmopathy. The chain carries TRBV11-2 and TRBJ1-1; unclear D gene. The sample was blood. In nucleotides, the CDR3 is TGTGCCAGCAGCTTAGGCGGAGGTATCACTGAAGCTTTCTTT. It codes for CASSLGGGITEAFF.